This T cell receptor beta chain was sequenced in a study of graft-versus-host responses after intestinal transplantation. At the level of the study: Among the recipients, all got anti-thymocyte globulin induction and then tacrolimus and steroids for approximately 3 years.

The CDR3 is 16 amino acids. The V gene's germline CDR1 is SGDLS and CDR2 YYNGEE. The V gene end was trimmed by 2 bases and the J gene end by 4 bases; junction bases not matched to a gene: 7. This clone was recorded only once. Its antigen is as yet unknown. Profiling relied on immunoSEQ multiplex PCR, and the TCRdb table lists in-frame clones only, not all of them. The sample includes 90,000 or so clones, around 84% of them seen just once. This TCR was sampled from a human donor who received an intestinal transplant. The sample in question was unstimulated CD4+ T cells sorted from spleen or lymph node cells, obtained before intestinal transplant. This chain connects TRBV9 to TRBJ2-2, with TRBD2 matching over 8 bases. CDR3 loop: CASSVLSGAATGELFF. The CDR3 region has the DNA TGTGCCAGCAGCGTCCTTAGCGGGGCGGCCACCGGGGAGCTGTTTTTT.